Sequencing of this T cell receptor beta chain was carried out in a study of shared clonotypes between healthy human individuals. Study-wide context: Each donor's CD8 memory used one plate, CD8 naive two, each CD4 subset three. Points from the study as a whole: As a rule, naive subsets had a larger estimated richness than memory subsets.

This clone has just one count. No antigen is known for it. Investigators spread the genomic DNA of each subset evenly over several immunoSEQ plates. The protocol was immunoSEQ multiplex PCR, while the TCRdb copy is restricted to in-frame clones and leaves out a portion. The sample holds hundreds of thousands of clones, approximately 96% seen once. The V gene's germline CDR1 is SNHLY and CDR2 FYNNEI. CDR3 size: 15 residues. Trimming pared 1 base from V and 4 bases from J, leaving 14 bases between. Terminally differentiated effector memory CD45RA+ cells were excluded by CCR7 positive selection of CD45RO-negative cells.

The rearrangement uses TRBV2 and TRBJ2-7, with a weak D call TRBD1 (6 bases). The sequenced material came from naive CD8+ T cells sorted from blood. The sequence was obtained from a woman aged 25 to 39 in good health. The CDR3 sequence is CASSEGAGVNYEQYF. The CDR3 bases are TGTGCCAGCAGTGAAGGGGCAGGGGTAAATTACGAGCAGTACTTC.